This TCR beta chain came from a study of shared clonotypes between healthy human individuals. Measured with immunoSEQ multiplex PCR; TCRdb has only the in-frame clones, and not every one. The sample holds about 660,000 clones, 74% seen once. The germline CDR1 and CDR2 sequences are GTSNPN and SVGIG (reference sequence). This CDR3 spans 11 amino acids. V lost 2 bases and J lost 4, with 6 bases in between. The chain couples TRBV30 to TRBJ2-7; D is ambiguous. What was sequenced was memory CD4+ T cells sorted from blood. Subset: CD45RA-negative fraction. The clonotype comes from a woman in her twenties or thirties in good health. The CDR3 bases are TGTGCCTGGAGTTTTGGTTACGAGCAGTACTTC. Amino acid sequence: CAWSFGYEQYF.